This T cell receptor beta chain was sequenced for a study of blood T cell repertoires in COVID-19. CDR1 MNHEY and CDR2 SVGAGI come from the germline V gene. V trimming: 8 bases; J trimming: 4 bases; junction bases outside the gene matches: 13. The CDR3 covers 15 residues. Per the original methods: Amplification from reference gene primers served as the basis for estimated nucleated cell counts. TCRdb's copy holds only in-frame clones and misses some; the assay was immunoSEQ multiplex PCR. That table furnishes V, J and clone size, whereas the DNA furnished D and trimming. Counted here are under 200,000 clones, just under 90% occurring once; the ten biggest clones make up 3% to 4.5%.

This TCR derives from a man in his late teens or twenties with active or convalescent COVID-19. The sequenced sample consisted of peripheral blood. The chain combines TRBV6-5 with TRBJ1-2; 7 bases fit TRBD1. CDR3 residues: CASRYNRGGSYGYTF. The CDR3 DNA reads as TGTGCCAGCCGGTACAACCGAGGGGGCAGCTATGGCTACACCTTC.